The clone carrying this T cell receptor (beta chain) appeared a single time. Its antigen is not known. The sample originates from a study of T cell responses to AZD1222 COVID-19 vaccine. In the study overall: Timing groups of about 4 and about 12 weeks for second doses were pooled. Whole-study results and caveats: Mapped onto spike, vaccine-associated CD4 TCRs spanned it and were dominant at 160-218 and 743-854. Targeting of unmutated variant regions was reportedly seen in nearly half of spike-specific TCRs. Clonal diversity was possibly underestimated, and the donors were mostly white British, with more females.

The table came from immunoSEQ multiplex PCR; TCRdb's copy has only in-frame clones and leaves some out. This sample has roughly 130,000 clones, with roughly 85% found just once. Trimming took 1 base from V and 12 from J, leaving 19 bases between them. Germline CDR1 is MGHDK and CDR2 is SYGVNS. The CDR3 is 16 residues long. Specimen: peripheral blood, collected on day 0 of AZD1222 vaccination. The receptor comes from an adult in good health. This chain connects TRBV25-1 to TRBJ1-6; D is unresolved. The CDR3 reads CASSELGSSWVGPLHF. The DNA for the CDR3 is TGTGCCAGCAGTGAATTGGGCAGCTCTTGGGTCGGACCCCTCCACTTT. Full variable domain (outside the CDR3, taken from reference TRBV25-1 and TRBJ1-6): EADIYQTPRYLVIGTGKKITLECSQTMGHDKMYWYQQDPGMELHLIHYSYGVNSTEKGDLSSESTVSRIRTEHFPLTLESARPSHTSQYLCASSELGSSWVGPLHFGNGTRLTVT.